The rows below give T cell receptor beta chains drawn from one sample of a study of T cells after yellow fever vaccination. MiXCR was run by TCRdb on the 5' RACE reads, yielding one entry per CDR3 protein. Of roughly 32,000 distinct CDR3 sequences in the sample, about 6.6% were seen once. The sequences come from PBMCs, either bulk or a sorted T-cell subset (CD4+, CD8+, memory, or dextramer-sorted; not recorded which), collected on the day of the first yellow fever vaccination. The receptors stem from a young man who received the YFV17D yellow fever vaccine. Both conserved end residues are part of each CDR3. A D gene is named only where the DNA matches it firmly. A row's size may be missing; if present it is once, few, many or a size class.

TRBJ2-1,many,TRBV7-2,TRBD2,CASSLLGGGDEQFF,TGTGCCAGCAGCTTATTGGGCGGGGGGGATGAGCAGTTCTTC
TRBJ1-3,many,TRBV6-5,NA,CASSFAGDTGNTIYF,TGTGCCAGCAGTTTCGCAGGCGATACTGGAAACACCATATATTTT
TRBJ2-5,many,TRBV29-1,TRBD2,CSVEGESDGGTQETQYF,TGCAGCGTTGAGGGGGAATCTGACGGGGGGACCCAAGAGACCCAGTACTTC
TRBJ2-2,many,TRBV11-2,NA,CASSRTSSNTGELFF,TGTGCCAGCAGCAGAACTAGCTCTAACACCGGGGAGCTGTTTTTT
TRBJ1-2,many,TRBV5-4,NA,CASSLSQSYGYTF,TGTGCCAGCAGCTTGTCCCAGAGCTATGGCTACACCTTC
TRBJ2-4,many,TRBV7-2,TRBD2,CASSLAGTKKNIQYF,TGTGCCAGCAGCTTAGCCGGGACTAAAAAAAACATTCAGTACTTC
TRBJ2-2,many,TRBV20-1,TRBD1,CSARDGDRGDTGELFF,TGCAGTGCTAGAGATGGGGACAGGGGCGACACCGGGGAGCTGTTTTTT
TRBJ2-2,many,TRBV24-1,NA,CATSDPGSRRELFF,TGTGCCACCAGTGATCCCGGGTCCCGGAGGGAGCTGTTTTTT
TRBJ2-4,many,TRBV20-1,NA,CSASDLAKNIQYF,TGCAGTGCTAGTGACTTAGCCAAAAACATTCAGTACTTC
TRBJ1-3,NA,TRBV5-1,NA,CASSPSTDLGNTIYF,TGCGCCAGCAGCCCCTCAACAGATCTCGGAAACACCATATATTTT
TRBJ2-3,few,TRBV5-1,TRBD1,CASSLGQGLDTQYF,TGCGCCAGCAGCTTGGGACAGGGATTAGATACGCAGTATTTT
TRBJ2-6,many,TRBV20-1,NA,CSADGGFSGANVLTF,TGCAGTGCTGATGGAGGCTTCTCTGGGGCCAACGTCCTGACTTTC
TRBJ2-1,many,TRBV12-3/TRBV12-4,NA,CASSLRVLGQFF,TGTGCCAGCAGTTTAAGGGTCTTGGGGCAGTTCTTC
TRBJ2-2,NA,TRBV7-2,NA,CASSSQGTWNTGELFF,TGTGCCAGCAGCTCCCAGGGGACTTGGAACACCGGGGAGCTGTTTTTT
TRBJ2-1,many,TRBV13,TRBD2,CASSLGSGDLWLHEQFF,TGTGCCAGCAGCTTAGGCAGCGGGGACTTGTGGCTCCATGAGCAGTTCTTC
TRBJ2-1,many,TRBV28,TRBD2,CASYSTSGIDNEQFF,TGTGCCAGCTACTCGACTAGCGGGATAGACAATGAGCAGTTCTTC
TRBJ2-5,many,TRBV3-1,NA,CASSQGTLPAVTQYF,TGTGCCAGCAGCCAAGGGACTCTTCCAGCTGTGACCCAGTACTTC
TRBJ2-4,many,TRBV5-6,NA,CASNDYGGPKNIQYF,TGTGCCAGCAACGATTATGGGGGGCCCAAAAACATTCAGTACTTC
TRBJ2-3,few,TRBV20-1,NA,CSAPRSTDTQYF,TGCAGTGCTCCTCGGAGCACAGATACGCAGTATTTT
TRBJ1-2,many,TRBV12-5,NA,CASGLNGGGYTF,TGTGCTAGTGGTTTGAATGGGGGAGGCTACACCTTC
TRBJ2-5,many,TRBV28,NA,CATSSGQNRQETQYF,TGTGCCACCTCCTCAGGACAGAACCGCCAAGAGACCCAGTACTTC
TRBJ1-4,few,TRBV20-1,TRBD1,CSARGQGNEKLFF,TGCAGTGCTCGGGGACAGGGAAATGAAAAACTGTTTTTT
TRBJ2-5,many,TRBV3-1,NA,CASSQAQGQETQYF,TGTGCCAGCAGCCAGGCCCAAGGGCAAGAGACCCAGTACTTC
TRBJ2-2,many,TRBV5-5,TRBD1,CASSLRQGGLAGELFF,TGTGCCAGCAGCTTACGACAGGGGGGCCTCGCCGGGGAGCTGTTTTTT
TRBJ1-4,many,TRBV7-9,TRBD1,CASSFGQGNEKLFF,TGTGCCAGCAGCTTTGGACAGGGAAATGAAAAACTGTTTTTT
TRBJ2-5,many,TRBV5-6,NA,CASSPESRDIGTQYF,TGTGCCAGCAGCCCTGAGTCCCGGGACATTGGGACCCAGTACTTC
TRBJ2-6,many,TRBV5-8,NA,CASSLDVGANVLTF,TGTGCCAGCAGCTTGGATGTTGGGGCCAACGTCCTGACTTTC
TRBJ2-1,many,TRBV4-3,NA,CASSQARAGEQFF,TGCGCCAGCAGCCAAGCAAGGGCAGGGGAGCAGTTCTTC
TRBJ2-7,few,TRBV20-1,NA,CSARGVEQYF,TGCAGTGCTAGGGGGGTCGAGCAGTACTTC
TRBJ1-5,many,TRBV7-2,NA,CASSSRGGSQPQHF,TGTGCCAGCAGCTCCCGGGGGGGAAGTCAGCCCCAGCATTTT
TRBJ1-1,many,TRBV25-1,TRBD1,CASSKNDRVGTEAFF,TGTGCCAGCAGTAAAAACGACAGGGTTGGAACTGAAGCTTTCTTT
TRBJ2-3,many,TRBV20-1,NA,CSAFRGRGTDTQYF,TGCAGTGCCTTTCGGGGTAGGGGCACAGATACGCAGTATTTT
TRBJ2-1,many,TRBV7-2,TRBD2,CASSWWGGRGDNEQFF,TGTGCCAGCAGCTGGTGGGGTGGGCGGGGGGACAATGAGCAGTTCTTC
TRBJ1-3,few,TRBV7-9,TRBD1,CASRTGGYSGNTIYF,TGTGCCAGCAGGACAGGGGGCTACTCTGGAAACACCATATATTTT
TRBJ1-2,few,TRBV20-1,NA,CSAPKAGVRVYGYTF,TGCAGTGCCCCGAAGGCCGGGGTGCGCGTCTATGGCTACACCTTC
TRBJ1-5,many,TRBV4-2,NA,CASSQDVSEFNQPQHF,TGTGCCAGCAGCCAAGATGTGTCCGAATTCAATCAGCCCCAGCATTTT
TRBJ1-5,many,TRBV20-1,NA,CSATDYDQPQHF,TGCAGTGCTACGGATTACGATCAGCCCCAGCATTTT
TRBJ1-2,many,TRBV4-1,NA,CASSQGLANYGYTF,TGCGCCAGCAGCCAAGGACTGGCTAACTATGGCTACACCTTC
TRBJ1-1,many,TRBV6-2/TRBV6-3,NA,CASSSTGQNTEAFF,TGTGCCAGCAGTTCCACTGGTCAGAACACTGAAGCTTTCTTT
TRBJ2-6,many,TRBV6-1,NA,CASRPTGGANVLTF,TGTGCCAGCAGACCGACCGGTGGGGCCAACGTCCTGACTTTC
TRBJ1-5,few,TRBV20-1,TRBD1,CSARRDRFSNQPQHF,TGCAGTGCTAGAAGGGACAGATTTAGCAATCAGCCCCAGCATTTT
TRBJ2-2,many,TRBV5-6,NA,CASSFMAGIRNTGELFF,TGTGCCAGCAGCTTTATGGCAGGGATTCGGAACACCGGGGAGCTGTTTTTT
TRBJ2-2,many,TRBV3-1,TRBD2,CASSPHTSGGVTGELFF,TGTGCCAGCAGCCCTCATACTAGCGGGGGCGTCACCGGGGAGCTGTTTTTT
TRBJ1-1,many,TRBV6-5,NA,CASSYSNAGEAFF,TGTGCCAGCAGTTACTCGAATGCAGGAGAAGCTTTCTTT
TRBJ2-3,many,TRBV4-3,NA,CASSQVRGVGDTQYF,TGCGCCAGCAGCCAAGTTAGGGGGGTGGGGGATACGCAGTATTTT
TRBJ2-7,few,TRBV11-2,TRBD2,CASSLETGGTYEQYF,TGTGCCAGCAGCTTAGAGACGGGGGGTACCTACGAGCAGTACTTC